This T cell receptor (beta chain) was sequenced during a study of cytomegalovirus exposure and HLA in healthy donors. This clone was observed a single time. The PCR employed 60 Vbeta primers together with 13 Jbeta primers. Sequenced by immunoSEQ multiplex PCR; TCRdb stores in-frame clones only, minus some. Of 65,000 to 75,000 clones listed, 70% to 80% are singletons. With 6 bases clipped from V and 0 bases from J, the junction kept 10 bases outside the gene matches. The germline V gene encodes CDR1 MNHEY and CDR2 SMNVEV (reference sequence). This CDR3 is 16 amino acids long. The material sequenced was PBMCs. This sequence was found in a man over 45 in good health and CMV-seronegative. The chain employs TRBV27 and TRBJ1-2, with 7 bases matching TRBD1. The CDR3 bases are TGTGCCAGCAGGGCCGACAGGGACCTCACTAACTATGGCTACACCTTC. Translated: CASRADRDLTNYGYTF.